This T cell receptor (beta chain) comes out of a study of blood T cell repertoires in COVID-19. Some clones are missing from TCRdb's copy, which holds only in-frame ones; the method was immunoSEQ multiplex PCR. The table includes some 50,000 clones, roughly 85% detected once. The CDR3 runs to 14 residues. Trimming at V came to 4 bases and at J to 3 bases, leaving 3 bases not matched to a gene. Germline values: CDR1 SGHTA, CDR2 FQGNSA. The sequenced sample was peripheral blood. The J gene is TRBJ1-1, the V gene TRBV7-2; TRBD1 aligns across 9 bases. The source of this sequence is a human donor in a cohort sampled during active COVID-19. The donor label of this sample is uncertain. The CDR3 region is CASSWDRAYTEAFF. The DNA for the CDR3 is TGTGCCAGCAGCTGGGACAGGGCCTACACTGAAGCTTTCTTT.